Listed below are T cell receptor beta chains from one sample, sequenced in a study of cytomegalovirus exposure and HLA in healthy donors. Data came from immunoSEQ multiplex PCR; TCRdb stores just in-frame clones and leaves some out. The sample holds more than 95,000 clones, roughly 88% seen once. The sequenced sample was PBMCs. These receptors originate from a man aged 18 to 29 in good health and CMV-seronegative. CDR3s include the opening cysteine and the closing phenylalanine or tryptophan. The D gene is left open where the match is weak. Some rows mark clone size as missing; the rest say once, few, many or name a class of expanded clone.

abundance	v_gene	j_gene	d_gene	CDR3nt	CDR3aa
.	TRBV30	TRBJ2-1	TRBD2	TGTGCCTGGAGGAAAGCTAGCGGGAGTTCCTACAATGAGCAGTTCTTC	CAWRKASGSSYNEQFF
.	TRBV14	TRBJ2-7	TRBD1	TGTGCCAGCAGCCCTGGGACAGGGGGGTCCTACGAGCAGTACTTC	CASSPGTGGSYEQYF
few	TRBV7-8	TRBJ2-7	TRBD2	TGTGCCAGCAGCGCCCGGGACTATCTCGAGTACTTC	CASSARDYLEYF
.	TRBV25-1	TRBJ2-7	.	TGTGCCAGCAGTGATGTGCGCGAGCAGTACTTC	CASSDVREQYF
.	TRBV5-6	TRBJ2-2	TRBD1	TGTGCCAGCAGCTCCTACGACAGGGCTGGTACCGGGGAGCTGTTTTTT	CASSSYDRAGTGELFF
.	TRBV2	TRBJ2-7	.	TGTGCCAGCAGTTACGAACTTACCTACGAGCAGTACTTC	CASSYELTYEQYF
.	TRBV2	TRBJ1-2	.	TGTGCCAGCAGTGAATATCAGGGTACTGGTGGCTACACCTTC	CASSEYQGTGGYTF
once	TRBV19	TRBJ1-2	.	TGTGCCAGTAGTCCCCGACTGTCTTATGGCTACACCTTC	CASSPRLSYGYTF
.	TRBV9	TRBJ2-1	.	TGTGCCAGCAGCCCTCAAGTCCCGACTAGGAGGGTATACAATGAGCAGTTCTTC	CASSPQVPTRRVYNEQFF
.	TRBV18	TRBJ1-5	.	TGTGCCAGCTCACCAGCCCCTTTCGGGATCTTGGATCAGCCCCAGCATTTT	CASSPAPFGILDQPQHF
.	TRBV5-1	TRBJ2-2	.	TGCGCCAGCAGCTTACAGCGGGCGCCCGGGGAGCTGTTTTTT	CASSLQRAPGELFF
.	TRBV6-6	TRBJ1-2	TRBD1	TGTGCCACCAATCCGGGACAGGGCGTTCGCACCTTC	CATNPGQGVRTF
.	TRBV29-1	TRBJ2-2	TRBD2	TGCAGCGTTGTGATGGCTAGCGGAAGGAACACCGGGGAGCTGTTTTTT	CSVVMASGRNTGELFF
.	TRBV6-1	TRBJ2-1	TRBD2	TGTGCCAGCAGTGAGGCGGGAGCCCCCTACAATGAGCAGTTCTTC	CASSEAGAPYNEQFF
.	TRBV19	TRBJ2-5	TRBD1	TGTGCCAGTAGTATAGGGGGGACAGGGAAAGGAGAGACCCAGTACTTC	CASSIGGTGKGETQYF
.	TRBV7-9	TRBJ1-2	.	TGTGCCAGCAGCTTAGATCTTAGGGGCTATGGCTACACCTTC	CASSLDLRGYGYTF
.	TRBV27	TRBJ2-1	TRBD2	TGTGCCAGCAGTTCAGGGGCGGCGGGAGGGTACAATGAGCAGTTCTTC	CASSSGAAGGYNEQFF
.	TRBV9	TRBJ1-1	.	TGTGCCAGCAGCGGACAGGAGAACACTGAAGCTTTCTTT	CASSGQENTEAFF
.	TRBV7-9	TRBJ1-2	TRBD1	TGTGCCAGCAGCCCCCGGACAGGCGATGGCTACACCTTC	CASSPRTGDGYTF
once	TRBV6-1	TRBJ2-2	.	TGTGCCAGCAGTGAATGGCAGGGAAGTACCGGGGAGCTGTTTTTT	CASSEWQGSTGELFF
.	TRBV19	TRBJ1-3	TRBD1	TGTGCCAGTAGTTTTGCAGGGGGGACTGGAAACACCATATATTTT	CASSFAGGTGNTIYF
.	TRBV18	TRBJ1-1	TRBD1	TGTGCCAGCTCACCACAGGGGGCCCTGAACACTGAAGCTTTCTTT	CASSPQGALNTEAFF
.	TRBV18	TRBJ2-5	.	TGTGCCAGCTCTCGCGGGCACAGCCGTGAAGAGACCCAGTACTTC	CASSRGHSREETQYF
once	TRBV30	TRBJ1-4	TRBD1	TGTGCCTGGAGTCCCGACAGGGTCGGTGAAAAACTGTTTTTT	CAWSPDRVGEKLFF
.	TRBV6-6	TRBJ2-7	TRBD1	TGTGCCAGCACCCGGGACAGAAGCTACGAGCAGTACTTC	CASTRDRSYEQYF
.	TRBV19	TRBJ2-7	TRBD1	TGTGCCAGTAGTTCACCGACAGGGTCGACCTACGAGCAGTACTTC	CASSSPTGSTYEQYF
.	TRBV2	TRBJ2-1	.	TGTGCCAGCAGCCCCGGGACTGCGACCTACAATGAGCAGTTCTTC	CASSPGTATYNEQFF
.	TRBV5-1	TRBJ2-3	TRBD1	TGCGCCAGCAGCTTGGGGGACAGGGAAGGTGCAGATACGCAGTATTTT	CASSLGDREGADTQYF
.	TRBV4-1	TRBJ2-7	.	TGCGCCAGCAGCCAAGATTGGGGGGGGGCCTCCTACGAGCAGTACTTC	CASSQDWGGASYEQYF